This TCR beta chain is from a study of control samples from healthy donors and cancer patients (dated by TCRdb to 2019 to 2021). As concerns this clone: What this receptor recognizes is not known. The record has no base qualities; no much larger clone is one base away.

The germline ends are 10 bases apart after V is trimmed by 6 bases and J by 4 bases. Looking up the germline V gene (reference sequence) yields CDR1 LGHDT and CDR2 YNNKEL. From the cysteine up to the phenylalanine, the CDR3 has a length of 14 residues. Of the read, only the CDR3 DNA is kept; its 42 bases are in frame from base 1. The library was obtained by the immunoSEQ multiplex PCR assay. In TCRdb, the immuneACCESS table is reduced to in-frame sequences with V and J assigned. These tables do not hold every clone; where another copy was compared, an unresolved V gene accounts for under half, and the others remain unexplained. Within this sample are some 140,000 clones, with approximately 89% of them counted one time only. The top ten clones comprise over 6.5% of the sample.

Sequenced material: PBMCs. The chain joins TRBV3-1 (or the pseudogene TRBV3-2) to TRBJ1-6; the D segment cannot be called with confidence. This receptor was taken from a man aged 45-60 years with head and neck cancer. CDR3 reads: CASSQTAYNSPLHF. The nucleotide sequence is given as TGTGCCAGCAGTCAGACGGCATATAATTCACCCCTCCACTTT.